This TCR beta chain was recovered during a study of OX40 agonist ivuxolimab in advanced cancers. Background for the entire study: Ivuxolimab was an agonistic, fully human IgG2 monoclonal antibody directed against OX40 (CD134), a costimulatory receptor. Intravenous ivuxolimab was administered to patients every 2 weeks at six dose levels: 0.01, 0.1, 0.3, 1.5, 3 and 10 mg/kg. Of the roughly 52 dose-escalation patients, hepatocellular carcinoma was present in around 20, melanoma in some 15, renal cell carcinoma in 9 and head and neck cancer in 9. In the dose-escalation cohort, 65% to 85% of patients were male, and the mean age was 60 years with a range of roughly 23 to 79. Patients were allowed to have had prior anti-PD-1, anti-PD-L1 or anti-CTLA-4 therapy, and approximately 40% of the dose-escalation patients had been treated with checkpoint inhibitors. Partial responses occurred in three dose-escalation patients: two with cutaneous melanoma and one with hepatocellular carcinoma. Peripheral TCRbeta sequencing aimed to test whether ivuxolimab altered TCR sequence diversity and caused clonal T-cell expansion. The monotherapy dose-escalation portion (N ≈ 52 patients) of the phase I ivuxolimab trial is reported in the paper. What the research found in general, with its limitations: Which antigens the clonally expanded peripheral T cells were specific for was not determined. After ivuxolimab, more expanded clones were found on average in CD8+ T cells than in CD4+ T cells. In partial responders in the 0.1-3.0 mg/kg groups, normalized peripheral clonal expansion was found to be among the lowest, especially among CD8+ T cells. Low levels of normalized T-cell clonal expansion were also seen in some patients who did not respond. At doses from 0.1 to 3.0 mg/kg, clonal expansion was seen in both CD4+ and CD8+ blood T cells between baseline and week 6.

Patients with autoimmune disease history or receiving systemic immunosuppression were excluded from the trial. Peripheral blood for TCR sequencing was collected from all dose cohorts at baseline, on cycle 4 day 1, and on cycle 7 day 1. Samples were obtained from an open-label, multicenter, first-in-human phase I dose-escalation trial of ivuxolimab. The trial enrolled adults with locally advanced or metastatic head and neck squamous cell, hepatocellular, melanoma or renal cell carcinoma. CD4+ and CD8+ T cells were sorted separately from peripheral blood before TCR sequencing. Reading the germline V gene (reference sequence) gives CDR1 SSHAT and CDR2 FNYEAQ. The CDR3 sequence holds 14 residues, the cysteine and phenylalanine included. Only the CDR3 portion is preserved as DNA: 42 bases, with reading frame beginning at the first base. Genomic DNA was extracted from sorted cells for sequencing of the TCRbeta CDR3 region. The immunoSEQ Assay was used for sequencing of TCRbeta CDR3 regions. As stored in TCRdb, this immuneACCESS dataset retains in-frame rearrangements with V and J assigned. A fraction of the clones does not appear; measured against another copy, unresolved V genes explain less than half of the discrepancy, and the remainder lacks a known reason. This sample lists about 77,000 clones; roughly 89% were detected once. The ten largest clonotypes hold 2% to 3% of the sample.

To note about this clone: The target of this receptor is not known. One junction end disagrees with the germline gene, perhaps due to a read error.

The V and J genes are TRBV7-7 and TRBJ2-5; the junction holds 7 bases that match TRBD1. This receptor was identified in an adult with an advanced solid tumor such as melanoma, head and neck, liver or kidney cancer. Material: CD4+ or CD8+ T cells sorted from blood, obtained in a trial of the OX40 agonist ivuxolimab. The DNA is TGTGCTAGCAGCCCAGGGGGTTCGGGGGAGACCCAGTACTTC. This gives the protein CASSPGGSGETQYF.